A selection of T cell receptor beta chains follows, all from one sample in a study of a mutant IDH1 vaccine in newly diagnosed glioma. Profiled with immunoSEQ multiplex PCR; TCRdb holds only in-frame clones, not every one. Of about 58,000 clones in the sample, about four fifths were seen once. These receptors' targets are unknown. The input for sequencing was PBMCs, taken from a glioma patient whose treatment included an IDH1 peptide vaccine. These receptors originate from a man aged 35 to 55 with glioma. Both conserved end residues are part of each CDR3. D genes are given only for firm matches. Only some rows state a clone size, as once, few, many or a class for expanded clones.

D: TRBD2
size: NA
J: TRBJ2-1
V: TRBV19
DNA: TGTGCCAGTAGTGGAGGACTAGCGGACTCCTACAATGAGCAGTTCTTC
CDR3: CASSGGLADSYNEQFF

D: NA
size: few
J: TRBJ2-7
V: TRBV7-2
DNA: TGTGCCAGCAGCCGGAGGGCGGGCAGTATCTCCTACGAGCAGTACTTC
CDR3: CASSRRAGSISYEQYF

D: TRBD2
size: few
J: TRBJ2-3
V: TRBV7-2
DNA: TGTGCCAGCAGCTTAGCCCTGGGACTAGCCAACACAGATACGCAGTATTTT
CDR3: CASSLALGLANTDTQYF

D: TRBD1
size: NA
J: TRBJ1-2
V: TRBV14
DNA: TGTGCCAGCAGCCAAGATCTTCAGTGGCAGGGGGCGGACTATGGCTACACCTTC
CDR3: CASSQDLQWQGADYGYTF

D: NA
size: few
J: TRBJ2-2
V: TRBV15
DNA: TGTGCCACCAGCACCCTAGTCGCCGGGGAGCTGTTTTTT
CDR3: CATSTLVAGELFF

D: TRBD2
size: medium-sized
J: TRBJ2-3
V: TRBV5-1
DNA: TGCGCCAGCAGCTCCTCTAGCGGTTCTAGCACAGATACGCAGTATTTT
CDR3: CASSSSSGSSTDTQYF

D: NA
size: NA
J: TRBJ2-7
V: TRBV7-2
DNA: TGTGCCAGCAGCACCTTGGACGGAGTATCCTACGAGCAGTACTTC
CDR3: CASSTLDGVSYEQYF

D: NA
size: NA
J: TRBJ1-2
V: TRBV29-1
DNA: TGCAGCGTTGATAATGGTGGCTACACCTTC
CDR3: CSVDNGGYTF

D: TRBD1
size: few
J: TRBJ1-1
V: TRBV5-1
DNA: TGCGCCAGCAGCGGACTCGGACAGGGTGACACTGAAGCTTTCTTT
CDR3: CASSGLGQGDTEAFF

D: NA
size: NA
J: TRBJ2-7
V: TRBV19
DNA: TGTGCCAGCTCCTTGGGACGGAACTACGAGCAGTACTTC
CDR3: CASSLGRNYEQYF

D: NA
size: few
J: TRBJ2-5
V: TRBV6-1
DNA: TGTGCCAGCAGTGAAGAGGGGACCCGCGAGACCCAGTACTTC
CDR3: CASSEEGTRETQYF

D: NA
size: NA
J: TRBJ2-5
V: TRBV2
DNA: TGTGCCAGCAGTGCGGGGAGCCAAGAGACCCAGTACTTC
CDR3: CASSAGSQETQYF

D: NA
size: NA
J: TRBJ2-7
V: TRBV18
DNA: TGTGCCAGCTCACCGGCGGATAAAATATCCTACGAGCAGTACTTC
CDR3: CASSPADKISYEQYF

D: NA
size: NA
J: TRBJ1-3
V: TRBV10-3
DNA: TGTGCCATCAGTGAGGACAGGCCAAACTCTTCTGGAAACACCATATATTTT
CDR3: CAISEDRPNSSGNTIYF

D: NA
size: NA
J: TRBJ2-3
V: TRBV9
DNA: TGTGCCAGCAGCTCCTATAGCACAGATACGCAGTATTTT
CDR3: CASSSYSTDTQYF

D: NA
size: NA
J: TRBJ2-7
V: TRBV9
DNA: TGTGCCAGCAGCGTAGGAGGGAACTACGAGCAGTACTTC
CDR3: CASSVGGNYEQYF

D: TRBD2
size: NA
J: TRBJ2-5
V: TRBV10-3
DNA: TGTGCCATCAGAAGTGCTCTAGCGGCCTTAACGGAGACCCAGTACTTC
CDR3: CAIRSALAALTETQYF

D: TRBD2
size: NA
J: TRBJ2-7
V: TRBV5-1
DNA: TGCGCCAGCAGCCTGACGGGACTAGCGGGGGACGAGCAGTACTTC
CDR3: CASSLTGLAGDEQYF

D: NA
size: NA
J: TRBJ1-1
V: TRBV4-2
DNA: TGTGCCAGCAGCCAAGGGGTTGGGGGGCGTGAAACTGAAGCTTTCTTT
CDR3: CASSQGVGGRETEAFF

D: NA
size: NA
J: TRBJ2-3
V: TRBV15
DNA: TGTGCCACCAGCAGAGACCTCACAGATACGCAGTATTTT
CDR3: CATSRDLTDTQYF

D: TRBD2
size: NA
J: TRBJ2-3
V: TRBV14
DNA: TGTGCCAGCAGCCAAGGGACTAGCGGGGGCGATACGCAGTATTTT
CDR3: CASSQGTSGGDTQYF

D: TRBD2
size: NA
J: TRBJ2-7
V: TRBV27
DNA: TGTGCCAGCAGTCTTAGCGGGAGGGCCCCCTACGAGCAGTACTTC
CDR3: CASSLSGRAPYEQYF

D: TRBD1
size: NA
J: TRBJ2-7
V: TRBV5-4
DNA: TGTGCCAGCAGCTTGTCCGGGACAGGGTTAAGCGAGCAGTACTTC
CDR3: CASSLSGTGLSEQYF

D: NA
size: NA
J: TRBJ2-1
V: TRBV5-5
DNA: TGTGCCAGCAGCTTGGGAGGCACAGCCTTCACCTTCAATGAGCAGTTCTTC
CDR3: CASSLGGTAFTFNEQFF

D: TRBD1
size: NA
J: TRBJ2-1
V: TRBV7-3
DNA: TGTGCCAGCAGCCGTACCATAACAGGGGTGGGCAATGAGCAGTTCTTC
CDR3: CASSRTITGVGNEQFF

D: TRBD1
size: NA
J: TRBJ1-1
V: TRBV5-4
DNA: TGTGCCAGCAGCAGTCGACAGGGTTCGAACACTGAAGCTTTCTTT
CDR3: CASSSRQGSNTEAFF

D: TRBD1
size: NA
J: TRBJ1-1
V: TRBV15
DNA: TGTGCCACCGCAGGGGGCAGGTCGTACACTGAAGCTTTCTTT
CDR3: CATAGGRSYTEAFF

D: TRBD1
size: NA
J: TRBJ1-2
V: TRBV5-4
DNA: TGTGCCAGCAGCTTGGCTTCCAGGACAGGGAACTATGGCTACACCTTC
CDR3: CASSLASRTGNYGYTF

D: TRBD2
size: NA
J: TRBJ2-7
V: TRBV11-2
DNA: TGTGCCAGCAGCACAACTAGCGCTAGCTCCTACGAGCAGTACTTC
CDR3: CASSTTSASSYEQYF

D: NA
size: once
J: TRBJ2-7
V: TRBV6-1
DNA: TGTGCCAGCAGTGAAGGCCGATACGAGCAGTACTTC
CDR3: CASSEGRYEQYF

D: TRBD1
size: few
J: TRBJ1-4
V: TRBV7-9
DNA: TGTGCCATCCCACCTCCGGGACAGGGAAGGTTTGGTGAAAAACTGTTTTTT
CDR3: CAIPPPGQGRFGEKLFF